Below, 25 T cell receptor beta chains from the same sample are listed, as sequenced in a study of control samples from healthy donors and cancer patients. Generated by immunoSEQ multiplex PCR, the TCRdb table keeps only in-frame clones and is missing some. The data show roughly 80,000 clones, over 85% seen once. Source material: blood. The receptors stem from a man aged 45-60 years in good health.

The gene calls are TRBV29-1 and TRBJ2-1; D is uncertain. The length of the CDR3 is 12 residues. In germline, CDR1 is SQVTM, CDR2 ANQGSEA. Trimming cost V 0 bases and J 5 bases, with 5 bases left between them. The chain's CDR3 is CSVEDRNNEQFF. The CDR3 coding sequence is TGCAGCGTTGAAGATCGAAACAATGAGCAGTTCTTC.

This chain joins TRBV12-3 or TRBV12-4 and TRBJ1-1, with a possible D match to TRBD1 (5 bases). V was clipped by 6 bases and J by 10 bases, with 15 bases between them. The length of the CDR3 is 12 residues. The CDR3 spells CASRPGAWVAFF. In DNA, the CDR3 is TGTGCCAGCAGGCCCGGGGCCTGGGTAGCTTTCTTT.

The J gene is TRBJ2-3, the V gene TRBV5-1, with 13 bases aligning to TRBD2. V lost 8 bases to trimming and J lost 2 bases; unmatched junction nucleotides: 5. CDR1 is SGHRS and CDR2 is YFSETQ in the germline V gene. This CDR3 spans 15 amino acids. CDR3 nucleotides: TGCGCCAGTCGACTAGCGGGGGGTGACACAGATACGCAGTATTTT. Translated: CASRLAGGDTDTQYF.

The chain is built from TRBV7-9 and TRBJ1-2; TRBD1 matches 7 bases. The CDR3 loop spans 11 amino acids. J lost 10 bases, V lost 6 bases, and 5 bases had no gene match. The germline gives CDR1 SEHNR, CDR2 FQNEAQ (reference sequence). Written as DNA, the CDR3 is TGTGCCAGCAGAACAGGGACAGACTACACCTTC. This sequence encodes CASRTGTDYTF.

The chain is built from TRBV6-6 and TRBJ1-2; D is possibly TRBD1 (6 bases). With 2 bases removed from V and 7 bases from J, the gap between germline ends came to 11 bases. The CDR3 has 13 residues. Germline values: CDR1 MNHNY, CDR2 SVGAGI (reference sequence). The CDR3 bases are TGTGCCAGCAGTTACCAGACAGGTGGTGGCTACACCTTC. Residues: CASSYQTGGGYTF.

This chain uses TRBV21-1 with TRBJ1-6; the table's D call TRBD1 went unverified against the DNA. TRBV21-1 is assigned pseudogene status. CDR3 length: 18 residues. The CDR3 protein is CASSKAGQGAPYNSPLHF. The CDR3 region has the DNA TGTGCCAGCAGCAAAGCGGGACAGGGGGCACCCTATAATTCACCCCTCCACTTT.

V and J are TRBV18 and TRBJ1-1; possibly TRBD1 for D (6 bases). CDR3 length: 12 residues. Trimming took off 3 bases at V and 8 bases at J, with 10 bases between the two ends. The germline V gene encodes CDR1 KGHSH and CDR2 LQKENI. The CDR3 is CASSPYGQEAFF. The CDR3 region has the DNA TGTGCCAGCTCACCTTATGGACAGGAAGCTTTCTTT.

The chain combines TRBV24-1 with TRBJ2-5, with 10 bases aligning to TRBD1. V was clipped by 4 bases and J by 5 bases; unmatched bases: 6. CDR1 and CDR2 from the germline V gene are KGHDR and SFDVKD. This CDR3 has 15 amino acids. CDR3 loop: CATSDRQGAGETQYF. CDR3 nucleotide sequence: TGTGCCACCAGTGACAGACAGGGGGCTGGGGAGACCCAGTACTTC.

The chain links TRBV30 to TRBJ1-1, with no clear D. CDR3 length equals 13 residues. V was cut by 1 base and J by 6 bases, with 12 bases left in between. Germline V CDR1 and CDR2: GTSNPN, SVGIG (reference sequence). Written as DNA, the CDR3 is TGTGCCTGGAGTGCTCCGAGTAACGCTGAAGCTTTCTTT. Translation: CAWSAPSNAEAFF.

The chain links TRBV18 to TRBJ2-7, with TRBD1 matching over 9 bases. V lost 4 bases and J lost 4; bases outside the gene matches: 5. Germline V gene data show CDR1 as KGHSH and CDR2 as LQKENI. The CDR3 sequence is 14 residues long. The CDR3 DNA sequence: TGTGCCAGCTCACTAGGACAGGGGAGGTACGAGCAGTACTTC. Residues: CASSLGQGRYEQYF.

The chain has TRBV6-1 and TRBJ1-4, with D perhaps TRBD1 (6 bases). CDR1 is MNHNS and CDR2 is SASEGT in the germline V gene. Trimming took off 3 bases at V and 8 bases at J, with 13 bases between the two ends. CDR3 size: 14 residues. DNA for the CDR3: TGTGCCAGCAGTGAGTACAGGGTGGAAGAAAAACTGTTTTTT. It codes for CASSEYRVEEKLFF.

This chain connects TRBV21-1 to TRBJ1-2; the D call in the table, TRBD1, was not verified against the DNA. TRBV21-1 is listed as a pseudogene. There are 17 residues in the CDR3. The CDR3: CASSERGTGGVNYGYTF. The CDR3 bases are TGTGCCAGCAGCGAAAGAGGGACAGGGGGCGTTAACTATGGCTACACCTTC.

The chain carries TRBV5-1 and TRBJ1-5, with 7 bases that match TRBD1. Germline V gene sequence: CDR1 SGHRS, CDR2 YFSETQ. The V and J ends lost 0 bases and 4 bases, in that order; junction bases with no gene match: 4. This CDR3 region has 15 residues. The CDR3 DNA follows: TGCGCCAGCAGCTTGGGTGCAGGGGGGAATCAGCCCCAGCATTTT. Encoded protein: CASSLGAGGNQPQHF.

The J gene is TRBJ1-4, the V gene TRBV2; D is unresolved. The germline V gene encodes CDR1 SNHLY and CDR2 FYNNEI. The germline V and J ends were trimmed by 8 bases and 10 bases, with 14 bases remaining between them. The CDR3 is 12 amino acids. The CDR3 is CASSAEGGKLFF. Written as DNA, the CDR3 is TGTGCCAGCTCTGCCGAGGGTGGAAAACTGTTTTTT.

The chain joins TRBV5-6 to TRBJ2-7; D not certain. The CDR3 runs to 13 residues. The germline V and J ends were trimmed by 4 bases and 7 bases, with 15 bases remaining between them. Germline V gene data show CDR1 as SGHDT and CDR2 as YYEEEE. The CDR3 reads CASSRVGYKEQYF. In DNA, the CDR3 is TGTGCCAGCAGCCGAGTGGGCTACAAAGAGCAGTACTTC.

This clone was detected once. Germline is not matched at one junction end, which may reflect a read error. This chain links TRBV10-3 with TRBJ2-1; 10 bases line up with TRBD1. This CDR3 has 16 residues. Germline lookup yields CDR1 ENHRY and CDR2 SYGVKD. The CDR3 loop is CAICDRGLRRDNEQFF. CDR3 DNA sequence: TGTGCCATCTGTGACAGGGGGCTACGAAGGGACAATGAGCAGTTCTTC.

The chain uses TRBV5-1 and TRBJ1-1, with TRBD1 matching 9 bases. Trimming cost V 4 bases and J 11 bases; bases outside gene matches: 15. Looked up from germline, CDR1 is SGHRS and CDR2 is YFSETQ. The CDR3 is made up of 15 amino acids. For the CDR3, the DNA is TGCGCCAGCAGCCCCTCCCCGGGACAGGGAGTGTGGGCTTTCTTT. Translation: CASSPSPGQGVWAFF.

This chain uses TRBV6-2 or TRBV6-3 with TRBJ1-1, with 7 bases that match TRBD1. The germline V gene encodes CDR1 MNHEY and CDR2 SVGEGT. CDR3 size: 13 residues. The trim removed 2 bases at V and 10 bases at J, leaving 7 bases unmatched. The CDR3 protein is CASSYRGLSGAFF. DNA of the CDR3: TGTGCCAGCAGTTACAGGGGGCTGTCAGGAGCTTTCTTT.

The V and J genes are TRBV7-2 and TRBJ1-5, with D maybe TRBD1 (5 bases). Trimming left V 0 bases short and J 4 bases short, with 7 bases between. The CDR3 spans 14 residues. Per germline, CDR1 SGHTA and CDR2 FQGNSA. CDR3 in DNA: TGTGCCAGCAGCTTAGCGCAGGGAAATCAGCCCCAGCATTTT. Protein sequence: CASSLAQGNQPQHF. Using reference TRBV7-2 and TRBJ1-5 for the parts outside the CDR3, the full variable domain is GAGVSQSPSNKVTEKGKDVELRCDPISGHTALYWYRQSLGQGLEFLIYFQGNSAPDKSGLPSDRFSAERTGGSVSTLTIQRTQQEDSAVYLCASSLAQGNQPQHFGDGTRLSIL.

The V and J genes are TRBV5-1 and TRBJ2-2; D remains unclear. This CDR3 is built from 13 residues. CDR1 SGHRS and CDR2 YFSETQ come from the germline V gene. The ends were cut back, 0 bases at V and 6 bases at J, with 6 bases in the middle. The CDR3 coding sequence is TGCGCCAGCAGCTTGGACGGATCCGGGGAGCTGTTTTTT. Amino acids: CASSLDGSGELFF.

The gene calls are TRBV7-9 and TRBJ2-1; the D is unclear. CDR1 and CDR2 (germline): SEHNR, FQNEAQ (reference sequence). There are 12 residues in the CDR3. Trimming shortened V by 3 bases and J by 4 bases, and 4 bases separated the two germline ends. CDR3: CASSLVYNEQFF. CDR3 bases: TGTGCCAGCAGCTTGGTTTACAATGAGCAGTTCTTC. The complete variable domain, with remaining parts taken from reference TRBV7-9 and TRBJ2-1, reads DTGVSQNPRHKITKRGQNVTFRCDPISEHNRLYWYRQTLGQGPEFLTYFQNEAQLEKSRLLSDRFSAERPKGSFSTLEIQRTEQGDSAMYLCASSLVYNEQFFGPGTRLTVL.

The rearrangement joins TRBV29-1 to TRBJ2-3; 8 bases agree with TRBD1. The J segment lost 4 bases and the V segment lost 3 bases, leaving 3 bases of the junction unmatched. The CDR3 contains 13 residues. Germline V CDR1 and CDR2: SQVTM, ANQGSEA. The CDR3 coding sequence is TGCAGCGTTGACGGACAGGGATCAGATACGCAGTATTTT. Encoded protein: CSVDGQGSDTQYF.

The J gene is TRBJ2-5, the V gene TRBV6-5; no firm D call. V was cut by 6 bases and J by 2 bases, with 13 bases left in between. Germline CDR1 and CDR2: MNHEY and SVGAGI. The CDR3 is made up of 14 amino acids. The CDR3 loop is CASRPFDSQETQYF. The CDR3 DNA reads TGTGCCAGCAGGCCGTTCGACTCACAAGAGACCCAGTACTTC.

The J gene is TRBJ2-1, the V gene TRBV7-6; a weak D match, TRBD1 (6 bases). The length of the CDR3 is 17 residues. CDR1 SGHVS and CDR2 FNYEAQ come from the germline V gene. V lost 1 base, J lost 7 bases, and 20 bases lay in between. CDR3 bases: TGTGCCAGCAGCTTAGTTGGGTCCCTTGGGGGCAGGAATGAGCAGTTCTTC. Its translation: CASSLVGSLGGRNEQFF.

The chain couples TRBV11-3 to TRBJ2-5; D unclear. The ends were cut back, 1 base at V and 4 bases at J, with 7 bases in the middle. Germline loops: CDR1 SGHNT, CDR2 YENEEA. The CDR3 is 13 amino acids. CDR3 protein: CASSLVHGETQYF. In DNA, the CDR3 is TGTGCCAGCAGCTTAGTACACGGAGAGACCCAGTACTTC.